A single T cell receptor beta chain is shown here with its context. Which cohort a participant joined came from the clinical history participants gave. The authors' processing: Reference gene primer amplification yielded estimated nucleated cell counts. Profiling relied on immunoSEQ multiplex PCR, and the TCRdb table lists in-frame clones only, not all of them. From that table come the V and J calls and clone size; the DNA was used to work out D and trimming. The repertoire has 210,000 or so clones, roughly 79% of them found once; the top ten carry about 9.8%. This sample stems from a study of blood T cell repertoires in COVID-19. Across the whole study: COVID-19 samples collected from the United States, Italy and Spain covered acute and convalescent phases. T cells, B-cell-depleted T cells, or PBMCs supplied cDNA or gDNA.

In germline, CDR1 is LGHDT, CDR2 YNNKEL (reference sequence). The CDR3 consists of 20 residues. V gave up 0 bases and J gave up 3 bases, with 25 bases separating them. The TCR originated in a woman in her forties or fifties with acute COVID-19. This chain uses TRBV3-1 (or the pseudogene TRBV3-2) with TRBJ2-3; no clear D gene. The sequenced sample was PBMCs or T cells enriched from blood (not recorded which). This CDR3 reads CASSQDWKFMQQFSTDTQYF. CDR3 in DNA: TGTGCCAGCAGCCAAGACTGGAAATTTATGCAACAGTTTTCAACAGATACGCAGTATTTT.